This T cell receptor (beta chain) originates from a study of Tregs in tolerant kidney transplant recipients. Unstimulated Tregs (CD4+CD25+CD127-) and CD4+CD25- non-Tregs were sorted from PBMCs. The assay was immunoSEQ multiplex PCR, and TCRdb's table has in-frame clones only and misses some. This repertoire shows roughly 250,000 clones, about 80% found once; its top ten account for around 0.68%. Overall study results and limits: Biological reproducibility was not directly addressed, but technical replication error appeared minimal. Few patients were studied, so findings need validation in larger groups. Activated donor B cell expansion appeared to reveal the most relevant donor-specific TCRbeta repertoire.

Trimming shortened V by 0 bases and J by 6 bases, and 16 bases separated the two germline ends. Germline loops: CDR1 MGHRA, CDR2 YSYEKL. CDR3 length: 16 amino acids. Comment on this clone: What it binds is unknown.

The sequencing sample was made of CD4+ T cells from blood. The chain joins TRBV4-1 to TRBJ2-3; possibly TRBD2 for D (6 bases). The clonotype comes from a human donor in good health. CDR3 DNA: TGCGCCAGCAGCCAAGAAAAGAGACTAGGTATCGATACGCAGTATTTT. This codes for CASSQEKRLGIDTQYF.